These 22 T cell receptor beta chains came from one sample sequenced in a study of regulatory T cells in long-lasting Graves disease. Time point reported: newly diagnosed GD, antithyroid drugs for less than 3 months. From RNA extracted from PBMCs, the TCR library was made. iRepertoire HTBI primers and Arm-PCR of CDR3 regions built TCR beta libraries. MiXCR, applied by TCRdb to the multiplex PCR reads, yields one record per CDR3 protein. The data contain some 500,000 distinct CDR3 sequences, around 16% of them singletons. The sample was also linked to a second study, of T cells in Graves' hyperthyroidism and ophthalmopathy.

The sample in question was peripheral blood mononuclear cells (PBMCs), obtained at new diagnosis, from a patient treated with antithyroid drugs. The receptors come from a woman aged 40-60 years with Graves disease.

As regards this clonotype: Being one base from a much bigger clone, this may be a read error. The CDR3 DNA sequence: TGTGCCAGCAGCTTAGCAAGGACAGTCCCCTATGGCTGCACCTTC. Protein product: CASSLARTVPYGCTF. This rearrangement joins TRBV7-2 to TRBJ1-2; TRBD1 is a possible D gene (6 bases). The CDR3 covers 15 residues. The germline CDR1 and CDR2 sequences are SGHTA and FQGNSA.

This clonotype appeared many times. The chain joins TRBV28 to TRBJ2-2; 9 bases match TRBD1. The CDR3 is made up of 16 amino acids. Germline V gives CDR1 MDHEN, CDR2 SYDVKM. Germline trimming cut 4 bases from V and 4 bases from J; bases unmatched to any gene: 7. CDR3 sequence (DNA): TGTGCCAGCAGTTCCGGGACAGGGTTGAGCACCGGGGAGCTGTTTTTT. Residues: CASSSGTGLSTGELFF.

Ten or more counts support this clonotype. The chain is built from TRBV2 and TRBJ2-3; a weak D match, TRBD1 (6 bases). This CDR3 spans 16 amino acids. Trimming stripped 6 bases from V and 6 bases from J, with 22 bases between. Germline CDR1 reads SNHLY; CDR2 reads FYNNEI. CDR3 sequence reads: CASRPTDYLGADTQYF. CDR3 coding DNA: TGTGCCAGCAGACCCACAGATTACCTGGGGGCGGATACGCAGTATTTT.

This clonotype has a count of ten or more. V and J are TRBV5-1 and TRBJ1-1, with D maybe TRBD1 (5 bases). Germline CDR1 is SGHRS and CDR2 is YFSETQ. The CDR3 consists of 13 residues. V was cut by 0 bases and J by 8 bases, with 11 bases left in between. In DNA, the CDR3 is TGCGCCAGCAGCTTGGCTCAGGGCGAGGAAGCTTTCTTT. Its protein is CASSLAQGEEAFF.

This clonotype was observed many times. The chain recombines TRBV28 with TRBJ1-4; TRBD1 matches 7 bases. CDR1 is MDHEN and CDR2 is SYDVKM in the germline V gene. Unmatched junction bases numbered 4, after V lost 7 bases and J lost 2 bases. The CDR3 contains 14 residues. CDR3 nucleotides: TGTGCCAGCACCGTGACAGGGACTAATGAAAAACTGTTTTTT. It translates to CASTVTGTNEKLFF.

This clonotype appeared many times. V gene TRBV11-2 combines with J gene TRBJ1-2; D call uncertain. Trimming pared 3 bases from V and 2 bases from J, leaving 19 bases between. CDR3 length: 17 amino acids. The germline CDR1 and CDR2 sequences are SGHAT and FQNNGV. Written as DNA, the CDR3 is TGTGCCAGCAGCTTTGGCACAGTCTCCTTTGACAACTATGGCTACACCTTC. It yields the protein CASSFGTVSFDNYGYTF.

CDR3 loop: CASSLSQQNTEAFF. CDR3 sequence (DNA): TGTGCCAGCAGCTTATCTCAGCAGAACACTGAAGCTTTCTTT. The rearrangement links TRBV7-9 to TRBJ1-1; no clear D gene. This CDR3 has 14 residues. The germline gives CDR1 SEHNR, CDR2 FQNEAQ (reference sequence). V shed 2 bases and J shed 1 base, with 8 bases lying between them. Together with reference TRBV7-9 and TRBJ1-1, the CDR3 gives the full variable domain: DTGVSQNPRHKITKRGQNVTFRCDPISEHNRLYWYRQTLGQGPEFLTYFQNEAQLEKSRLLSDRFSAERPKGSFSTLEIQRTEQGDSAMYLCASSLSQQNTEAFFGQGTRLTVV.

The rearrangement joins TRBV2 to TRBJ1-1; 7 nucleotides agree with TRBD1. The CDR3 contains 13 residues. Germline-derived CDR1 and CDR2 are SNHLY and FYNNEI. J gave up 7 bases and V 8 bases, and 10 bases lay outside the gene matches. The CDR3 sequence is CASGDRGRDEAFF. The DNA for the CDR3 is TGTGCCAGCGGCGATAGGGGGCGCGATGAAGCTTTCTTT.

In this sample, this clonotype turned up many times. The chain links TRBV6-9 to TRBJ2-7, with 12 bases matching TRBD2. This CDR3 is 15 amino acids long. Germline CDR1 and CDR2: MNHGY and SVAAGI. The V segment lost 4 bases and the J segment 2 bases; nucleotides outside the gene matches: 3. CDR3 sequence reads: CASSLLAGGTYEQYF. The DNA of the CDR3 is TGTGCCAGCAGTTTACTAGCGGGGGGAACCTACGAGCAGTACTTC.

This sequence joins TRBV7-9 and TRBJ1-1; perhaps TRBD1 as D (5 bases). The CDR3 contains 15 residues. Germline V gives CDR1 SEHNR, CDR2 FQNEAQ (reference sequence). V lost 3 bases and J 0 bases, leaving 11 bases between the germline ends. The CDR3 reads CASSLGEFMNTEAFF. In DNA form, the CDR3 reads TGTGCCAGCAGCTTGGGGGAATTCATGAACACTGAAGCTTTCTTT.

V usage is TRBV6-2 or TRBV6-3 and J usage is TRBJ1-1, with 9 positions matching TRBD1. V gave up 5 bases and J gave up 3 bases; unmatched junction bases: 10. CDR3 length equals 16 residues. Germline values: CDR1 MNHEY, CDR2 SVGEGT. In DNA form, the CDR3 reads TGTGCCAGCAGTGACAGGGGGAAGGGGATGGACACTGAAGCTTTCTTT. Protein sequence: CASSDRGKGMDTEAFF.

This clonotype was counted once. This CDR3 is missing its conserved last phenylalanine or tryptophan, likely due to a read error. Because the CDR3's place on the DNA is in doubt, the DNA is left out and the CDR3 is given as listed by TCRdb. The V gene is TRBV19, the J gene TRBJ1-6; the tabulated D call, TRBD1, remains unverified against the DNA. Germline assignment: CDR1 LNHDA and CDR2 SQIVND (reference sequence). The CDR3 is 9 residues long, ends included. The CDR3: CASTGGGGD.

This clonotype was observed at least ten times. V gene TRBV27 combines with J gene TRBJ1-6; possibly TRBD1 for D (5 bases). With 2 bases removed from V and 9 bases from J, the gap between germline ends came to 20 bases. The CDR3 spans 17 residues. From germline, CDR1 is MNHEY and CDR2 SMNVEV (reference sequence). For the CDR3, the DNA is TGTGCCAGCAGTTTAAGCCCCCCTAGGCAGGGTGGTTCACCCCTCCACTTT. It is translated as CASSLSPPRQGGSPLHF.

The gene calls are TRBV2 and TRBJ1-5; 8 bases line up with TRBD1. V dropped 4 bases and J dropped 6; count of bases not matched to a gene: 8. Per the germline V gene, CDR1 is SNHLY and CDR2 is FYNNEI. This CDR3 has 15 residues. CDR3 loop: CASSVQGGLGQPQHF. CDR3 nucleotides: TGTGCCAGCAGTGTACAGGGGGGCCTAGGTCAGCCCCAGCATTTT.

The chain combines TRBV7-2 with TRBJ1-2, with a tentative D call TRBD1 (5 bases). Germline V CDR1 and CDR2: SGHTA, FQGNSA. The CDR3 totals 15 residues. V gave up 5 bases and J gave up 4 bases, with 17 bases separating them. The DNA of the CDR3 is TGTGCCAGCAGCCCGTACACAGGCGATGTCTATGGCTACACCTTC. Protein: CASSPYTGDVYGYTF.

The chain joins TRBV4-1 to TRBJ2-2; either TRBD1 or TRBD2 may fit D (6 bases each). CDR3 length: 16 amino acids. Trimming took 2 bases from V and 6 from J, leaving 16 bases between them. Germline assignment: CDR1 MGHRA and CDR2 YSYEKL. CDR3 in DNA: TGCGCCAGCAGCCAAAAGAGGGGGGTGGGGCCCGGGGAGCTGTTTTTT. As protein: CASSQKRGVGPGELFF.

This clonotype was detected many times. This rearrangement joins TRBV5-1 to TRBJ2-3; the match to TRBD1 covers 7 bases. Unmatched junction bases numbered 5, after V lost 3 bases and J lost 1 base. The germline V gene encodes CDR1 SGHRS and CDR2 YFSETQ. This CDR3 is 15 amino acids long. Here the CDR3 reads CASSSDRAGTDTQYF. CDR3 nucleotides: TGCGCCAGCAGCTCCGACAGGGCCGGCACAGATACGCAGTATTTT.

This clonotype came up many times. The rearrangement joins TRBV12-3 or TRBV12-4 to TRBJ1-5, with D maybe TRBD1 (5 bases). Trimming took off 6 bases at V and 3 bases at J, with 12 bases between the two ends. The CDR3 spans 14 residues. Here the CDR3 DNA reads TGTGCCAGCAGGTCTCAGGGAGACAATCAGCCCCAGCATTTT. Protein sequence: CASRSQGDNQPQHF.

The rearrangement uses TRBV27 and TRBJ2-2; 10 bases are shared with TRBD2. The junction had 8 bases not matched to a gene; V was cut back by 4 bases and J by 0 bases. Germline CDR1 MNHEY, CDR2 SMNVEV (reference sequence). The CDR3 extends over 18 amino acids. Here the CDR3 DNA reads TGTGCCAGCAGTTGGAGTAGCGGGGGGCCTGCGAACACCGGGGAGCTGTTTTTT. This sequence encodes CASSWSSGGPANTGELFF.

The V gene is TRBV5-6, the J gene TRBJ2-5, with D perhaps assigned TRBD1 or TRBD2 (6 bases each). The germline V gene has CDR1 SGHDT and CDR2 YYEEEE. This CDR3 has 15 residues. V was trimmed by 0 bases and J by 0 bases, leaving 9 bases between them. The CDR3 spells CASSLEGGYQETQYF. CDR3 nucleotide sequence: TGTGCCAGCAGCTTGGAGGGGGGTTACCAAGAGACCCAGTACTTC.

The chain recombines TRBV4-1 with TRBJ2-3; D call uncertain. The V end was cut by 3 bases, the J end by 5 bases, with 12 bases between. From germline, CDR1 is MGHRA and CDR2 YSYEKL. This CDR3 comprises 14 residues. In DNA form, the CDR3 reads TGCGCCAGCAGCCAGGCCGGCCGCGGAGATACGCAGTATTTT. This gives the protein CASSQAGRGDTQYF.

Concerning this clonotype itself: The junction does not match germline at one end; this may be a read error. This sequence joins TRBV20-1 and TRBJ1-1; a possible D gene is TRBD1 (5 bases). This CDR3 has 14 residues. CDR1 DFQATT and CDR2 SNEGSKA come from the germline V gene (reference sequence). The DNA for the CDR3 is TGCAGTGCCCTCTGGAGGGGTTTGGACACTAAAGCTTTCTTT. Encoded protein: CSALWRGLDTKAFF.